These 29 T cell receptor beta chains were all obtained from the same sample, sequenced in a study of cytomegalovirus exposure and HLA in healthy donors. PCR employed 60 Vbeta and 13 Jbeta primers. Here immunoSEQ multiplex PCR was the method, and the copy in TCRdb shows in-frame clones only, minus some. The sample has roughly 87,000 clones, roughly 77% seen once. What was sequenced was PBMCs. These TCRs come from a woman aged 40-49 years in good health and CMV-seropositive.

The J gene is TRBJ2-1, the V gene TRBV7-9; D call uncertain. V shed 2 bases and J shed 6 bases, with 8 bases lying between them. Germline V lookup: CDR1 SEHNR, CDR2 FQNEAQ (reference sequence). CDR3 length equals 13 residues. CDR3 sequence: CASSLTVGNEQFF. The DNA of the CDR3 is TGTGCCAGCAGCTTAACAGTGGGCAATGAGCAGTTCTTC.

This clone was seen a few times. V is TRBV6-5 and J is TRBJ1-5; 7 positions match TRBD1. The CDR3 covers 15 residues. The V gene's germline CDR1 is MNHEY and CDR2 SVGAGI. Losses at the gene ends were 5 bases for V and 7 bases for J; bases not matched to a gene: 11. In DNA, the CDR3 is TGTGCCAGCAGTGGAGGGGGCGAGGGATGGCAGCCCCAGCATTTT. Encoded protein: CASSGGGEGWQPQHF.

The chain links TRBV14 to TRBJ1-2; maybe TRBD1 (6 bases). CDR3 length equals 14 residues. Germline CDR1 and CDR2: SGHDN and FVKESK. The V gene lost 4 bases and the J gene lost 4 bases, with 13 bases spanning the gap. The CDR3 is CASSPGTIGYGYTF. The CDR3 DNA is TGTGCCAGCAGCCCGGGGACAATCGGCTATGGCTACACCTTC.

V is TRBV7-3 and J is TRBJ2-3, with 8 bases identical to TRBD2. V was clipped by 6 bases and J by 4 bases; unmatched bases: 9. The germline CDR1 and CDR2 sequences are SGHTA and FQGTGA. This CDR3 region has 15 residues. The CDR3 loop reads CASSREGGRADTQYF. As DNA, the CDR3 is TGTGCCAGCAGTCGGGAGGGTGGAAGGGCAGATACGCAGTATTTT.

This chain joins TRBV4-1 and TRBJ2-7; 9 nucleotides align to TRBD1. This CDR3 is 15 amino acids long. Germline lookup yields CDR1 MGHRA and CDR2 YSYEKL. After removal of 4 bases from V and 2 bases from J, the junction contained 6 bases not matched to a gene. The CDR3 nucleotides read TGCGCCAGCAGCCTGACAGGGGGTGGGCCCTACGAGCAGTACTTC. Its protein is CASSLTGGGPYEQYF.

The chain combines TRBV2 with TRBJ1-5; D gene uncertain. The V gene lost 10 bases and the J gene lost 0 bases, with 13 bases spanning the gap. The CDR3 length is 14 residues. Germline CDR1 reads SNHLY; CDR2 reads FYNNEI. Here the CDR3 DNA reads TGTGCCACTGAGGAGGCCCTTAGCAATCAGCCCCAGCATTTT. This gives the protein CATEEALSNQPQHF. The whole variable domain, remainder taken from reference TRBV2 and TRBJ1-5, is EPEVTQTPSHQVTQMGQEVILRCVPISNHLYFYWYRQILGQKVEFLVSFYNNEISEKSEIFDDQFSVERPDGSNFTLKIRSTKLEDSAMYFCATEEALSNQPQHFGDGTRLSIL.

This clone appeared a single time. The V and J genes are TRBV6-5 and TRBJ1-1, with a possible D match to TRBD1 (5 bases). In germline, CDR1 is MNHEY, CDR2 SVGAGI. V was trimmed by 7 bases and J by 5 bases, leaving 14 bases between them. This CDR3 has 13 residues. CDR3 amino acids: CASKKSGGTEAFF. As DNA, the CDR3 is TGTGCCAGCAAAAAAAGTGGGGGGACTGAAGCTTTCTTT.

This clone was seen just once. This chain connects TRBV18 to TRBJ2-2; tentatively, D is TRBD1 (5 bases). Germline lookup yields CDR1 KGHSH and CDR2 LQKENI. V was cut by 5 bases and J by 8 bases, with 15 bases left in between. This CDR3 spans 14 amino acids. Written as DNA, the CDR3 is TGTGCCAGCTCAGCGGACACTAAGGTTGGGGAGCTGTTTTTT. Translated, it gives CASSADTKVGELFF.

The chain joins TRBV28 to TRBJ2-1; D ambiguous. The CDR3 covers 13 residues. V lost 3 bases and J 8 bases, leaving 11 bases between the germline ends. CDR1 is MDHEN and CDR2 is SYDVKM in the germline V gene. CDR3 amino acids: CASSFTPRHEQFF. Here the CDR3 DNA reads TGTGCCAGCAGTTTCACACCTAGACATGAGCAGTTCTTC.

Concerning this clone: The germline gene is not matched at one end of the junction; a read error may be the cause. The rearrangement uses TRBV7-7 and TRBJ2-2; D is ambiguous. Germline CDR1 SSHAT, CDR2 FNYEAQ (reference sequence). This CDR3 has 15 amino acids. The CDR3 DNA is TGTGCTAGCAGCTTAGGGCCCCCGGGCACCGGGGAGCTGTTTTTT. It specifies CASSLGPPGTGELFF.

The rearrangement uses TRBV4-3 and TRBJ2-7; a weak D match, TRBD1 (6 bases). Germline assignment: CDR1 LGHNA and CDR2 YSLEER. This CDR3 spans 14 amino acids. V was clipped by 3 bases and J by 1 base, with 10 bases between them. The CDR3 nucleotides are TGCGCCAGCAGCCAGGGACACGCGTCCTACGAGCAGTACTTC. Residues: CASSQGHASYEQYF.

With respect to this clone: One end of the junction varies from germline; a read error may be responsible. The gene calls are TRBV2 and TRBJ1-6, with TRBD1 matching over 11 bases. The CDR3 length is 16 residues. Germline V gene sequence: CDR1 SNHLY, CDR2 FYNNEI. CDR3: CASTRTGGPYNSPLHF. CDR3 DNA: TGTGCGAGCACGCGGACAGGGGGCCCCTATAATTCACCCCTCCACTTT.

V gene TRBV10-3 combines with J gene TRBJ2-1, with 9 bases fitting TRBD2. Germline CDR1 and CDR2: ENHRY and SYGVKD. The trim removed 4 bases at V and 6 bases at J, leaving 7 bases unmatched. The CDR3 is 15 residues long. CDR3 in amino acids: CAISAVVTSGNEQFF. CDR3 nucleotide sequence: TGTGCCATCAGTGCGGTAGTGACTAGCGGCAATGAGCAGTTCTTC.

This chain joins TRBV7-3 and TRBJ2-1, with TRBD1 identical over 11 bases. V trimming: 4 bases; J trimming: 6 bases; junction bases outside the gene matches: 8. Germline V CDR1 and CDR2: SGHTA, FQGTGA. The CDR3 is 16 residues long. Here the CDR3 reads CASSSRTGGWGNEQFF. The CDR3 DNA is TGTGCCAGCAGCTCCCGGACAGGGGGCTGGGGCAATGAGCAGTTCTTC. Filled out from reference TRBV7-3 and TRBJ2-1, the complete variable domain reads GAGVSQTPSNKVTEKGKYVELRCDPISGHTALYWYRQSLGQGPEFLIYFQGTGAADDSGLPNDRFFAVRPEGSVSTLKIQRTERGDSAVYLCASSSRTGGWGNEQFFGPGTRLTVL.

A single count supports this clone. This chain joins TRBV30 and TRBJ1-1; 10 bases line up with TRBD1. The germline V gene encodes CDR1 GTSNPN and CDR2 SVGIG (reference sequence). The CDR3 extends over 15 amino acids. J was trimmed by 4 bases and V by 1 base; bases with no gene match: 6. The CDR3 region is CAWSGRTGGITEAFF. In DNA form, the CDR3 reads TGTGCCTGGAGTGGCAGGACAGGGGGGATCACTGAAGCTTTCTTT.

V gene TRBV25-1 combines with J gene TRBJ2-4; 10 bases are a match to TRBD1. CDR1 and CDR2 (germline): MGHDK, SYGVNS. With 6 bases clipped from V and 7 bases from J, the junction kept 6 bases outside the gene matches. This CDR3 comprises 14 residues. The CDR3, as DNA: TGTGCCAGCAGCCCGGACAGGGGGGTGAACATTCAGTACTTC. Amino acids: CASSPDRGVNIQYF.

This clone has a handful of counts. The J gene is TRBJ1-5, the V gene TRBV6-5, with D possibly being TRBD1 (6 bases). CDR3 length equals 15 residues. Per germline, CDR1 MNHEY and CDR2 SVGAGI. The V end was cut by 6 bases, the J end by 3 bases, with 15 bases between. CDR3 in DNA: TGTGCCAGCAGCCTCACAGGGAGTGTCAATCAGCCCCAGCATTTT. Translated, it gives CASSLTGSVNQPQHF.

The rearrangement links TRBV2 to TRBJ1-1, with 8 bases aligning to TRBD1. The germline CDR1 and CDR2 sequences are SNHLY and FYNNEI. This CDR3 has 16 amino acids. J lost 5 bases, V lost 6 bases, and 14 bases had no gene match. The CDR3 nucleotides read TGTGCCAGCAGAGGGGCGACAGGGGCGGTGAGGACTGAAGCTTTCTTT. Protein sequence: CASRGATGAVRTEAFF.

This clone came up a few times. The rearrangement uses TRBV25-1 and TRBJ1-1; TRBD1 is a possible D gene (5 bases). Germline values: CDR1 MGHDK, CDR2 SYGVNS. CDR3 length equals 14 residues. V dropped 7 bases and J dropped 4 bases, with 16 bases sitting between them. Here the CDR3 reads CASKGTGLATEAFF. The CDR3 DNA reads as TGTGCCAGCAAAGGCACAGGCTTGGCCACTGAAGCTTTCTTT. Based on the CDR3 plus reference TRBV25-1 and TRBJ1-1, the full variable domain is EADIYQTPRYLVIGTGKKITLECSQTMGHDKMYWYQQDPGMELHLIHYSYGVNSTEKGDLSSESTVSRIRTEHFPLTLESARPSHTSQYLCASKGTGLATEAFFGQGTRLTVV.

Regarding this clone: The sample has other DNA sequences that encode this CDR3 too. This chain joins TRBV5-1 and TRBJ2-2; D is unresolved. The V gene's germline CDR1 is SGHRS and CDR2 YFSETQ. The CDR3 covers 12 residues. V lost 4 bases and J 1 base, leaving 2 bases between the germline ends. CDR3 coding DNA: TGCGCCAGCAGCCAGAACACCGGGGAGCTGTTTTTT. Its protein product is CASSQNTGELFF.

The V and J genes are TRBV7-2 and TRBJ1-2; D is possibly TRBD1 (5 bases). Per the germline V gene, CDR1 is SGHTA and CDR2 is FQGNSA. V shed 3 bases and J shed 4 bases, with 18 bases lying between them. This CDR3 has 16 residues. CDR3 nucleotides: TGTGCCAGCAGCTTGTTCGCAGGGAGGAATGGCTATGGCTACACCTTC. It is translated as CASSLFAGRNGYGYTF.

This clone was found once. The chain is built from TRBV9 and TRBJ2-5; the match to TRBD2 covers 10 bases. After removal of 4 bases from V and 4 bases from J, the junction contained 4 bases not matched to a gene. The length of the CDR3 is 14 residues. Germline assignment: CDR1 SGDLS and CDR2 YYNGEE. The CDR3 DNA reads TGTGCCAGCAGCCCTTTAGCGGGGGGAGAGACCCAGTACTTC. Residues: CASSPLAGGETQYF.

This clone was recorded only once. The chain employs TRBV7-9 and TRBJ2-5, with a tentative D call TRBD2 (5 bases). CDR1 is SEHNR and CDR2 is FQNEAQ in the germline V gene (reference sequence). This CDR3 is 15 amino acids long. Trimming took 4 bases from V and 5 from J, leaving 17 bases between them. The DNA of the CDR3 is TGTGCCAGCAGCTCCTGGGCCCCGGAGGATGAGACCCAGTACTTC. Its protein is CASSSWAPEDETQYF.

The count of this clone is one. This chain links TRBV6-4 with TRBJ2-1; maybe TRBD2 (5 bases). Looked up from germline, CDR1 is MRHNA and CDR2 is SNTAGT. The CDR3 spans 13 residues. Trimming stripped 6 bases from V and 3 bases from J, with 9 bases between. The CDR3 region has the DNA TGTGCCAGCAGCTCCGGGGACTACAATGAGCAGTTCTTC. Amino acid sequence: CASSSGDYNEQFF.

This clone has just a few counts. This rearrangement joins TRBV10-2 to TRBJ1-4, with TRBD1 matching over 8 bases. The CDR3 extends over 14 amino acids. Germline V CDR1 and CDR2: WSHSY, SAAADI. With 5 bases clipped from V and 8 bases from J, the junction kept 7 bases outside the gene matches. The CDR3 DNA sequence: TGCGCCAGCAGTCCGACAGGGGATTCGGAAAAACTGTTTTTT. Translated: CASSPTGDSEKLFF.

V usage is TRBV28 and J usage is TRBJ2-3, with D hard to call. The V end lost 8 bases, the J end lost 4 bases, and 7 bases lay between the germline ends. From germline, CDR1 is MDHEN and CDR2 SYDVKM. The CDR3 consists of 11 residues. CDR3 loop: CASSSADTQYF. CDR3 DNA: TGTGCCAGCTCTTCGGCAGATACGCAGTATTTT.

The rearrangement links TRBV19 to TRBJ1-1, with D possibly TRBD1 on 6 matching bases. The V end lost 3 bases, the J end lost 2 bases, and 10 bases lay between the germline ends. Germline CDR1 and CDR2: LNHDA and SQIVND (reference sequence). The CDR3 sequence is 14 residues long. The CDR3 region has the DNA TGTGCCAGTAGTATGGGCGGGGGCAACACTGAAGCTTTCTTT. As protein: CASSMGGGNTEAFF.

The CDR3 nucleotides read TGTGCCAGCAGCTTTCGGACAGGGGCGAGGCGGGAGCAGTACTTC. It translates to CASSFRTGARREQYF. The chain recombines TRBV7-6 with TRBJ2-7; 9 nucleotides line up with TRBD1. V trimming: 3 bases; J trimming: 7 bases; junction bases outside the gene matches: 10. Germline V CDR1 and CDR2: SGHVS, FNYEAQ. This CDR3 is 15 amino acids long.

The rearrangement uses TRBV5-1 and TRBJ2-6, with 10 nucleotides matching TRBD1. V dropped 4 bases and J dropped 12; count of bases not matched to a gene: 19. The CDR3 loop spans 18 amino acids. Per germline, CDR1 SGHRS and CDR2 YFSETQ. The CDR3 sequence is CASSPSSGTGENLVVLTF. The CDR3 bases are TGCGCCAGCAGCCCCTCATCCGGGACAGGGGAGAATTTGGTCGTCCTGACTTTC.